Listed here are 4 T cell receptor beta chains from one sample, sequenced in a study of blood T cells in healthy people across ages. Through a sample-barcoded 5' primer and a J-beta primer mix, a second PCR was run for about 7 to 12 cycles. MiXCR, run by TCRdb on the 5' RACE reads, gives a single entry per CDR3 protein. Of about 670,000 distinct CDR3 sequences listed, approximately 52% are singletons. The sample consisted of blood. The receptors here all came from an elderly woman in good health.

This clonotype occurred once. A much larger clone is a single base away; this may be a read error. The chain employs TRBV28 and TRBJ1-2; no reliable D call. This CDR3 comprises 17 residues. Germline values: CDR1 MDHEN, CDR2 SYDVKM. The CDR3 protein is CTSSPLIHKGPDYGYTF. The CDR3 DNA is TGTACCAGCAGTCCCCTTATTCACAAGGGCCCGGACTATGGCTACACCTTC.

The chain recombines TRBV30 with TRBJ1-1; D gene ambiguous. Germline V CDR1 and CDR2: GTSNPN, SVGIG (reference sequence). The CDR3 runs 12 residues. Trimming shortened V by 2 bases and J by 8 bases, and 12 bases separated the two germline ends. Here the CDR3 reads CAWSTGSLEAFF. The CDR3 nucleotides read TGTGCCTGGAGTACCGGGTCCCTAGAAGCTTTCTTT.

The rearrangement joins TRBV20-1 to TRBJ2-1; 8 bases map to TRBD1. The length of the CDR3 is 14 residues. Trimming took 0 bases from V and 7 from J; bases not matched to a gene: 5. The germline gives CDR1 DFQATT, CDR2 SNEGSKA (reference sequence). The CDR3 coding sequence is TGCAGTGCTAGAGATCCCCAGGGGGCGAATGAGCAGTTCTTC. Residues: CSARDPQGANEQFF.

The CDR3 coding sequence is TGCGCCAGCACCCCTGGACGGGCCCTGAACACTGAAGCTTTCTTT. As protein: CASTPGRALNTEAFF. The V gene is TRBV5-1, the J gene TRBJ1-1, with D uncertain. From germline, CDR1 is SGHRS and CDR2 YFSETQ. The CDR3 sequence is 15 residues long. The V end lost 6 bases, the J end lost 0 bases, and 15 bases lay between the germline ends.